Presented here are 25 T cell receptor beta chains from one specimen sequenced in a study of T cells after yellow fever vaccination. TCRdb re-analysed the 5' RACE reads in MiXCR, keeping a single row per CDR3 protein. This table holds some 600,000 distinct CDR3 sequences, 17% found once. Sequences were derived from PBMCs, sampled 4 to 6 days after the first yellow fever vaccination. These receptors were taken from a man between 18 and 35 years old who received the YFV17D yellow fever vaccine.

This clonotype was seen many times. This sequence joins TRBV7-8 and TRBJ2-3; 8 bases are a match to TRBD1. Germline loops: CDR1 SGHVS, CDR2 FQNEAQ. The CDR3 spans 15 residues. The V segment lost 5 bases and the J segment 3 bases; nucleotides outside the gene matches: 7. CDR3 nucleotides: TGTGCCAGCAGCCCGGACTACAGGGGGACAGATACGCAGTATTTT. This translates into CASSPDYRGTDTQYF.

By share, this clonotype ranks as medium-sized. The rearrangement uses TRBV9 and TRBJ2-5; TRBD1 matches 8 bases. The CDR3 runs 16 residues. The ends lost 0 bases at V and 5 bases at J; junction bases unmatched: 9. Germline CDR1 is SGDLS and CDR2 is YYNGEE. CDR3 nucleotides: TGTGCCAGCAGCGTAGCTTCCCAGGGGGCGGGGGAGACCCAGTACTTC. Translating gives CASSVASQGAGETQYF.

This chain connects TRBV20-1 to TRBJ1-4, with TRBD1 matching 7 bases. Germline CDR1 DFQATT, CDR2 SNEGSKA (reference sequence). After removal of 4 bases from V and 8 bases from J, the junction contained 13 bases not matched to a gene. CDR3 length: 15 residues. The CDR3 here is CSANLPTGSGEKLFF. CDR3 bases: TGCAGTGCTAATCTGCCGACAGGGTCGGGGGAAAAACTGTTTTTT.

This clonotype was detected only a few times. The chain couples TRBV20-1 to TRBJ1-6, with TRBD1 as a possible D gene (5 bases). CDR1 DFQATT and CDR2 SNEGSKA come from the germline V gene (reference sequence). CDR3 size: 14 residues. The V end lost 0 bases, the J end lost 8 bases, and 11 bases lay between the germline ends. The CDR3: CSAREGTEYSPLHF. In DNA, the CDR3 is TGCAGTGCTAGAGAGGGGACCGAGTATTCACCCCTCCACTTT.

This clonotype was found a few times. This chain uses TRBV20-1 with TRBJ2-5; the D call may be TRBD1 or TRBD2 (5 bases each). This CDR3 comprises 15 residues. V was cut by 2 bases and J by 2 bases, with 15 bases left in between. Germline CDR1 DFQATT, CDR2 SNEGSKA (reference sequence). The CDR3 here is CSARLPGTAQETQYF. In DNA form, the CDR3 reads TGCAGTGCTAGACTACCCGGGACCGCGCAAGAGACCCAGTACTTC.

This clonotype occurred a few times. V gene TRBV7-8 combines with J gene TRBJ2-3, with no clear D. Germline V lookup: CDR1 SGHVS, CDR2 FQNEAQ. V was pared by 7 bases and J by 0 bases, with 14 bases between. This CDR3 is 15 amino acids long. The CDR3 reads CASNGRTHSTDTQYF. The CDR3 DNA follows: TGTGCCAGCAACGGACGGACCCATAGCACAGATACGCAGTATTTT. Filled out from reference TRBV7-8 and TRBJ2-3, the complete variable domain reads GAGVSQSPRYKVAKRGQDVALRCDPISGHVSLFWYQQALGQGPEFLTYFQNEAQLDKSGLPSDRFFAERPEGSVSTLKIQRTQQEDSAVYLCASNGRTHSTDTQYFGPGTRLTVL.

This clonotype was seen a handful of times. CDR3 coding DNA: TGCAGTGCTAGCCCGGGGACAGATACGCAGTATTTT. It specifies CSASPGTDTQYF. The chain combines TRBV20-1 with TRBJ2-3; possibly TRBD2 for D (5 bases). This CDR3 is built from 12 residues. The germline V and J ends were trimmed by 3 bases and 3 bases, with 7 bases remaining between them. Looked up from germline, CDR1 is DFQATT and CDR2 is SNEGSKA (reference sequence).

This clonotype was counted only a few times. This sequence joins TRBV12-3 or TRBV12-4 and TRBJ1-1; D not resolved. The V end lost 7 bases, the J end lost 1 base, and 10 bases lay between the germline ends. The CDR3 is 13 residues long. CDR3 nucleotide sequence: TGTGCCAGCAACCTTTTCCAGAACACTGAAGCTTTCTTT. It is translated as CASNLFQNTEAFF.

This clonotype was counted at least ten times. The gene calls are TRBV5-4 and TRBJ2-3; weak D call: TRBD2 (6 bases). V was pared by 4 bases and J by 1 base, with 13 bases between. The germline CDR1 and CDR2 sequences are SGHNT and YYREEE (reference sequence). The length of the CDR3 is 15 residues. The CDR3 region is CASSPEGSGTDTQYF. In DNA, the CDR3 is TGTGCCAGCAGCCCGGAGGGCAGCGGCACAGATACGCAGTATTTT.

The chain joins TRBV7-9 to TRBJ2-1, with D perhaps given as TRBD1 or TRBD2 (5 bases each). The CDR3 extends over 17 amino acids. Germline V gene data show CDR1 as SEHNR and CDR2 as FQNEAQ (reference sequence). V lost 3 bases and J 7 bases, leaving 22 bases between the germline ends. The CDR3 DNA follows: TGTGCCAGCAGCTTTATCCGGGGCGCAAACTTTGAGAATGAGCAGTTCTTC. The encoded protein is CASSFIRGANFENEQFF.

The V call is TRBV18, the J call TRBJ1-5, with D hard to call. The CDR3 covers 12 residues. Germline V lookup: CDR1 KGHSH, CDR2 LQKENI. With 5 bases removed from V and 11 bases from J, the gap between germline ends came to 13 bases. This CDR3 is CASSTLAESQHF. CDR3 in DNA: TGTGCCAGCTCAACCCTCGCTGAGTCCCAGCATTTT.

The chain links TRBV7-3 to TRBJ2-6; unclear D gene. V was shortened by 4 bases and J by 1 base, with 11 bases between the two germline ends. The CDR3 contains 16 residues. Germline V gene lookup returns CDR1 SGHTA and CDR2 FQGTGA. The CDR3 is CASSSGRHSGANVLTF. In nucleotides, the CDR3 is TGTGCCAGCAGCTCAGGCCGGCATTCTGGGGCCAACGTCCTGACTTTC. The complete variable domain, with remaining parts taken from reference TRBV7-3 and TRBJ2-6, reads GAGVSQTPSNKVTEKGKYVELRCDPISGHTALYWYRQSLGQGPEFLIYFQGTGAADDSGLPNDRFFAVRPEGSVSTLKIQRTERGDSAVYLCASSSGRHSGANVLTFGAGSRLTVL.

The CDR3 DNA is TGTGCCAGCAGCTTAGGTTCGGCCGGAAGAGTCGGCTACACCTTC. Translating gives CASSLGSAGRVGYTF. V usage is TRBV7-9 and J usage is TRBJ1-2; D remains ambiguous. Trimming took 1 base from V and 8 from J, leaving 17 bases between them. CDR3 length: 15 amino acids. In germline, CDR1 is SEHNR, CDR2 FQNEAQ (reference sequence).

The rearrangement links TRBV3-1 to TRBJ2-3, with D perhaps TRBD1 (6 bases). Germline CDR1 reads LGHDT; CDR2 reads YNNKEL (reference sequence). CDR3 size: 12 residues. V gave up 6 bases and J gave up 6 bases, with 10 bases separating them. The CDR3 loop reads CASSADRDTQYF. The CDR3 DNA reads as TGTGCCAGCAGTGCCGACAGGGATACGCAGTATTTT.

In this sample, this clonotype turned up a few times. This chain connects TRBV5-4 to TRBJ1-4, with unresolved D. Germline CDR1 is SGHNT and CDR2 is YYREEE (reference sequence). Trimming cost V 4 bases and J 4 bases, with 17 bases left between them. The CDR3 consists of 16 residues. Here the CDR3 DNA reads TGTGCCAGCAGCCTAATTCCCGGGCCTAATAATGAAAAACTGTTTTTT. It encodes CASSLIPGPNNEKLFF.

The rearrangement uses TRBV5-5 and TRBJ2-2; D may be TRBD2 (5 bases). V lost 10 bases to trimming and J lost 0 bases, with 10 bases between them. The CDR3 length is 13 residues. Looked up from germline, CDR1 is SGHKS and CDR2 is YYEKEE (reference sequence). CDR3 protein: CAEGGPNTGELFF. The CDR3 DNA reads as TGTGCCGAGGGCGGCCCGAACACCGGGGAGCTGTTTTTT.

The V call is TRBV5-1, the J call TRBJ2-6; possibly TRBD2 for D (6 bases). Germline V gives CDR1 SGHRS, CDR2 YFSETQ. The CDR3 length is 15 residues. The V gene lost 4 bases and the J gene lost 3 bases, with 11 bases spanning the gap. CDR3 residues: CASSGGKGGANVLTF. In nucleotides, the CDR3 is TGCGCCAGCAGCGGAGGGAAGGGTGGGGCCAACGTCCTGACTTTC.

Only a few counts were recorded for this clonotype. This chain joins TRBV9 and TRBJ2-3, with TRBD1 identical over 9 bases. Germline CDR1 and CDR2: SGDLS and YYNGEE. This CDR3 has 14 residues. The junction had 5 bases not matched to a gene; V was cut back by 3 bases and J by 6 bases. Written as DNA, the CDR3 is TGTGCCAGCAGCGGGGGACAGGGCGCGGATACGCAGTATTTT. Amino acid sequence: CASSGGQGADTQYF.

This clonotype was seen more than once but under ten times. The chain uses TRBV6-5 and TRBJ1-1; 9 nucleotides line up with TRBD1. Germline V gives CDR1 MNHEY, CDR2 SVGAGI. V lost 0 bases to trimming and J lost 6 bases; unmatched junction nucleotides: 5. The CDR3 consists of 15 residues. In DNA, the CDR3 is TGTGCCAGCAGTTACTCGGGGACAGGGCCCTCTGAAGCTTTCTTT. Its translation: CASSYSGTGPSEAFF.

This rearrangement joins TRBV20-1 to TRBJ2-5; the match to TRBD2 covers 10 bases. The CDR3 has 14 amino acids. With 5 bases clipped from V and 4 bases from J, the junction kept 7 bases outside the gene matches. CDR1 and CDR2 from the germline V gene are DFQATT and SNEGSKA (reference sequence). DNA of the CDR3: TGCAGTGCTCCGAGCGGGGGGGCCTCAGAGACCCAGTACTTC. It yields the protein CSAPSGGASETQYF.

J is TRBJ2-7 and V is TRBV29-1, with 7 positions matching TRBD1. The CDR3 is 14 residues long. Germline V lookup: CDR1 SQVTM, CDR2 ANQGSEA. V lost 6 bases to trimming and J lost 3 bases; unmatched junction nucleotides: 11. The CDR3 loop reads CSVERTGPVYEQYF. The DNA for the CDR3 is TGCAGCGTGGAGAGGACAGGCCCCGTCTACGAGCAGTACTTC.

The chain carries TRBV28 and TRBJ1-2; D possibly corresponds to TRBD1 (5 bases). The germline V gene encodes CDR1 MDHEN and CDR2 SYDVKM. Trimming stripped 5 bases from V and 3 bases from J, with 10 bases between. The CDR3 is made up of 13 amino acids. Here the CDR3 DNA reads TGTGCCAGCAGTACCGGACACTACTATGGCTACACCTTC. It yields the protein CASSTGHYYGYTF.

The chain has TRBV5-1 and TRBJ2-3, with TRBD2 matching 9 bases. V lost 0 bases, J lost 4 bases, and 9 bases stayed unmatched. This CDR3 region has 17 residues. Germline-derived CDR1 and CDR2 are SGHRS and YFSETQ. For the CDR3, the DNA is TGCGCCAGCAGCTTGGCCTCCGGCGGGGGGGCACCAGATACGCAGTATTTT. Its protein product is CASSLASGGGAPDTQYF.

The chain carries TRBV5-1 and TRBJ1-2; D gene unclear. This CDR3 is built from 16 residues. V gave up 4 bases and J gave up 4 bases, with 20 bases separating them. The germline V gene has CDR1 SGHRS and CDR2 YFSETQ. CDR3 residues: CASSPILGSMGYGYTF. The CDR3 DNA follows: TGCGCCAGCAGCCCGATCCTCGGGTCAATGGGCTATGGCTACACCTTC. The whole variable domain, remainder taken from reference TRBV5-1 and TRBJ1-2, is KAGVTQTPRYLIKTRGQQVTLSCSPISGHRSVSWYQQTPGQGLQFLFEYFSETQRNKGNFPGRFSGRQFSNSRSEMNVSTLELGDSALYLCASSPILGSMGYGYTFGSGTRLTVV.

J is TRBJ1-5 and V is TRBV6-2 or TRBV6-3; 12 bases align to TRBD1. The germline CDR1 and CDR2 sequences are MNHEY and SVGEGT. V dropped 2 bases and J dropped 7; count of bases not matched to a gene: 9. The CDR3 extends over 17 amino acids. The CDR3 region is CASSYAGQGAREQPQHF. CDR3 in DNA: TGTGCCAGCAGTTACGCGGGACAGGGGGCGCGAGAACAGCCCCAGCATTTT.